These T cell receptor beta chains were read from a single sample in a study of radiation and T cells in renal cell carcinoma. The protocol was immunoSEQ multiplex PCR, while the TCRdb copy is restricted to in-frame clones and leaves out a portion. The sample records about 150,000 clones, roughly nine tenths being singletons. This sample comprised blood, obtained from a patient whose treatment included radiotherapy and nephrectomy. All receptors come from an older woman with renal cell carcinoma. Each CDR3 is given with its conserved first and last residue. D genes are given only for firm matches. Clone size is shown for a subset of rows, as once, few, many or a class of expanded clone.

j_call v_call clone_size d_call cdr3_aa cdr3_nt
TRBJ1-2 TRBV4-2 . . CASSQDFEGSYGYTF TGTGCCAGCAGCCAAGATTTCGAGGGTAGCTATGGCTACACCTTC
TRBJ1-6 TRBV19 . TRBD1 CASSPTGDRNSPLHF TGTGCCAGTAGTCCGACAGGGGATCGAAATTCACCCCTCCACTTT
TRBJ2-3 TRBV9 . TRBD1 CASSVERGQGTDTQYF TGTGCCAGCAGCGTAGAAAGGGGACAGGGTACAGATACGCAGTATTTT
TRBJ1-5 TRBV6-5 . TRBD1 CASSSDRNSNQPQHF TGTGCCAGCAGTTCGGACAGGAATAGCAATCAGCCCCAGCATTTT
TRBJ1-5 TRBV4-3 . TRBD1 CASSTRYRGLGNQPQHF TGCGCCAGCAGCACCCGATACAGGGGGCTAGGCAATCAGCCCCAGCATTTT
TRBJ2-5 TRBV6-1 . . CATRRAGEETQYF TGTGCCACTAGGCGAGCGGGTGAAGAGACCCAGTACTTC
TRBJ1-2 TRBV5-1 . . CASRGGAVYDYGYTF TGCGCCAGCAGAGGGGGGGCGGTGTACGACTATGGCTACACCTTC
TRBJ1-2 TRBV6-5 . TRBD1 CASSYLDRALNGYTF TGTGCCAGCAGTTACTTGGACAGGGCACTCAATGGCTACACCTTC
TRBJ2-1 TRBV30 . . CAWSVHNEQFF TGTGCCTGGAGTGTCCACAATGAGCAGTTCTTC
TRBJ2-3 TRBV7-7 . . CASSIGRPPDTQYF TGTGCTAGCAGCATTGGACGCCCGCCCGATACGCAGTATTTT
TRBJ2-3 TRBV27 . . CASSFASPDTQYF TGTGCCAGCAGTTTTGCTTCTCCAGATACGCAGTATTTT
TRBJ1-1 TRBV29-1 . TRBD1 CSVYGQANTEAFF TGCAGCGTTTACGGACAGGCGAACACTGAAGCTTTCTTT
TRBJ2-7 TRBV7-9 once . CASSTLYEQYF TGTGCCAGCAGCACACTGTACGAGCAGTACTTC
TRBJ1-4 TRBV5-1 . TRBD1 CASSETGTGSEKLFF TGCGCCAGCAGCGAAACCGGGACAGGGAGTGAAAAACTGTTTTTT
TRBJ2-5 TRBV9 . . CASSVGGFQETQYF TGTGCCAGCAGCGTAGGGGGGTTCCAAGAGACCCAGTACTTC
TRBJ1-1 TRBV5-5 . TRBD1 CASSLQTGSAEAFF TGTGCCAGCAGTCTACAGACAGGGAGCGCTGAAGCTTTCTTT
TRBJ1-2 TRBV29-1 . . CSVDWGTNYGYTF TGCAGCGTTGATTGGGGTACAAACTATGGCTACACCTTC
TRBJ2-7 TRBV7-2 . TRBD2 CASSSPGLAGAPYEQYF TGTGCCAGCAGCTCACCCGGACTAGCGGGGGCCCCCTACGAGCAGTACTTC
TRBJ2-7 TRBV5-1 . . CASSLGGYEQYF TGCGCCAGCAGCTTGGGAGGGTACGAGCAGTACTTC
TRBJ1-4 TRBV11-2 . TRBD1 CASSAEGARGEKLFF TGTGCCAGCAGCGCCGAGGGGGCGCGGGGTGAAAAACTGTTTTTT
TRBJ2-7 TRBV7-2 . . CASSRPSYEQYF TGTGCCAGCAGCCGCCCTTCCTACGAGCAGTACTTC
TRBJ1-1 TRBV5-1 . . CASSFQGFLGTEAFF TGCGCCAGCAGCTTCCAGGGGTTTTTGGGCACTGAAGCTTTCTTT
TRBJ1-5 TRBV15 once . CATSRARTGSNQPQHF TGTGCCACCAGCAGAGCCCGGACTGGGAGCAATCAGCCCCAGCATTTT
TRBJ2-2 TRBV14 . TRBD1 CASSPGQGMNGELFF TGTGCCAGCAGCCCGGGACAGGGGATGAACGGGGAGCTGTTTTTT
TRBJ2-1 TRBV30 . . CAWRRGGGSNEQFF TGTGCCTGGAGGCGGGGAGGGGGAAGTAATGAGCAGTTCTTC
TRBJ2-5 TRBV28 . TRBD2 CASSLAGGRYQETQYF TGTGCCAGCAGTCTAGCGGGGGGGAGGTACCAAGAGACCCAGTACTTC
TRBJ1-3 TRBV4-1 once TRBD1 CASSQVQGPGNTIYF TGCGCCAGCAGCCAAGTACAGGGGCCTGGAAACACCATATATTTT
TRBJ1-1 TRBV5-8 once . CASSLFGGGSTEAFF TGTGCCAGCAGCTTGTTTGGGGGCGGGAGCACTGAAGCTTTCTTT
TRBJ1-2 TRBV5-4 . TRBD1 CASSARQGRYGYTF TGTGCCAGCAGCGCCAGACAGGGGAGGTATGGCTACACCTTC
TRBJ2-3 TRBV7-9 . TRBD1 CASSLRTGPTDTQYF TGTGCCAGCAGCTTACGGACAGGCCCCACAGATACGCAGTATTTT
TRBJ1-2 TRBV14 . . CASSQARNGYTF TGTGCCAGCAGCCAAGCCCGGAATGGCTACACCTTC
TRBJ2-1 TRBV9 . TRBD2 CASSVSGGSVEQFF TGTGCCAGCAGCGTCAGCGGGGGTTCGGTTGAGCAGTTCTTC
TRBJ2-7 TRBV5-8 . . CASIDMARIRYEQYF TGTGCCAGCATCGATATGGCCCGGATACGTTACGAGCAGTACTTC
TRBJ1-2 TRBV5-8 . TRBD1 CASSPGQGALIYGYTF TGTGCCAGCAGCCCAGGACAGGGCGCGCTTATCTATGGCTACACCTTC